This TCR beta chain was documented in a study of blood T cell repertoires in COVID-19. The overall study: Specimens from acute and convalescent COVID-19 originated in the United States, Italy and Spain. The cDNA or gDNA used as material had been derived from T cells, B-cell-depleted T cells, or PBMCs.

Deletions cut 0 bases from V and 3 bases from J, with 7 bases between. Germline CDR1 SGHRS, CDR2 YFSETQ. The CDR3 length is 14 residues. The table came from immunoSEQ multiplex PCR; TCRdb's copy has only in-frame clones and leaves some out. The sample carries under 250,000 clones, roughly 83% recorded once. One Seattle source followed patients from active infection through their disease course. The receptor was isolated from a woman older than 75 with COVID-19, enrolled during active disease. The chain recombines TRBV5-1 with TRBJ1-3; D ambiguous. Sequencing used peripheral blood. For the CDR3, the DNA is TGCGCCAGCAGCTTGGCCTTAAATGGAAACACCATATATTTT. This translates into CASSLALNGNTIYF.